The 16 T cell receptor beta chains listed next were all sequenced from one sample in a study of blood T cells in healthy people across ages. A sample-barcoded 5' primer and a J-beta primer mix were used in a second PCR of roughly 7 to 11 cycles. A single record per CDR3 protein comes from TCRdb applying MiXCR to the 5' RACE reads. Of around 970,000 distinct CDR3 sequences listed, 51% are singletons. What was sequenced was blood. Every receptor here comes from an older woman in good health.

This clonotype was recorded only once. This chain uses TRBV28 with TRBJ2-5; maybe TRBD2 (6 bases). The DNA end lines up better with TRBJ2-7; the J call may be wrong. CDR3 size: 15 residues. Per the germline V gene, CDR1 is MDHEN and CDR2 is SYDVKM. The CDR3 coding sequence is TGTGCCAGCAGTCTCCCGGGGGAAGGCACCTACGAGCAGTACTTC. Translating gives CASSLPGEGTYEQYF.

This sequence joins TRBV7-2 and TRBJ2-5; TRBD2 matches 10 bases. V shed 5 bases and J 1 base; nucleotides not matched to a gene: 7. The CDR3 sequence is 16 residues long. Germline CDR1 and CDR2: SGHTA and FQGNSA. The CDR3, as DNA: TGTGCCAGCAGCCGACTAGCGGGCCTCCTCCAAGAGACCCAGTACTTC. Its protein is CASSRLAGLLQETQYF.

The sample holds one count of this clonotype. This chain joins TRBV7-6 and TRBJ1-4; TRBD1 agrees at 10 bases. The CDR3 is 12 amino acids. Germline lookup yields CDR1 SGHVS and CDR2 FNYEAQ. The V and J ends lost 5 bases and 11 bases, in that order; junction bases with no gene match: 2. CDR3 DNA sequence: TGTGCCAGCAGCGGGGACAGGGGTAAACTGTTTTTT. Residues: CASSGDRGKLFF.

V gene TRBV2 combines with J gene TRBJ2-1; D remains ambiguous. The CDR3 extends over 13 amino acids. The V and J ends lost 3 bases and 4 bases respectively, with 7 bases between them. Germline CDR1 reads SNHLY; CDR2 reads FYNNEI. The CDR3 loop reads CASSELAYNEQFF. The CDR3, as DNA: TGTGCCAGCAGTGAGCTGGCTTACAATGAGCAGTTCTTC.

The chain carries TRBV27 and TRBJ2-1; 7 positions agree with TRBD2. V dropped 6 bases and J dropped 1; count of bases not matched to a gene: 9. Germline V gene sequence: CDR1 MNHEY, CDR2 SMNVEV (reference sequence). The CDR3 is made up of 16 amino acids. In DNA, the CDR3 is TGTGCCAGCAGCCCCATGCGGGAGTTATCCTACAATGAGCAGTTCTTC. Protein product: CASSPMRELSYNEQFF.

The chain uses TRBV6-5 and TRBJ2-7; 8 positions agree with TRBD1. V was clipped by 6 bases and J by 5 bases; unmatched bases: 12. The CDR3 runs 15 residues. Germline lookup yields CDR1 MNHEY and CDR2 SVGAGI. Here the CDR3 reads CASRLTTGVYHEQYF. The CDR3 DNA reads as TGTGCCAGCAGACTCACGACAGGGGTGTACCACGAGCAGTACTTC.

This clonotype was counted at least ten times. The chain has TRBV29-1 and TRBJ1-4; D is unresolved. The V end lost 6 bases, the J end lost 4 bases, and 3 bases lay between the germline ends. This CDR3 is built from 10 residues. In germline, CDR1 is SQVTM, CDR2 ANQGSEA. CDR3 nucleotide sequence: TGCAGCGTAGGTAATGAAAAACTGTTTTTT. This translates into CSVGNEKLFF.

This rearrangement joins TRBV7-2 to TRBJ2-7; D not certain. Trimming left V 8 bases short and J 2 bases short, with 10 bases between. Per germline, CDR1 SGHTA and CDR2 FQGNSA. CDR3 length equals 12 residues. CDR3 region: CASGPRPYEQYF. The CDR3 DNA follows: TGTGCCAGCGGCCCCAGACCCTACGAGCAGTACTTC. The full variable domain, with the rest looked up from reference TRBV7-2 and TRBJ2-7, is GAGVSQSPSNKVTEKGKDVELRCDPISGHTALYWYRQSLGQGLEFLIYFQGNSAPDKSGLPSDRFSAERTGGSVSTLTIQRTQQEDSAVYLCASGPRPYEQYFGPGTRLTVT.

The V call is TRBV7-2, the J call TRBJ2-7; maybe TRBD2 (6 bases). The CDR3 has 15 amino acids. Trimming removed 5 bases at V and 2 bases at J, with 16 bases between. CDR1 is SGHTA and CDR2 is FQGNSA in the germline V gene. CDR3 protein: CASSLRAGTAYEQYF. Here the CDR3 DNA reads TGTGCCAGCAGCCTCCGGGCGGGGACTGCCTACGAGCAGTACTTC.

The J gene is TRBJ2-1, the V gene TRBV5-1; 11 bases agree with TRBD2. CDR1 and CDR2 (germline): SGHRS, YFSETQ. The CDR3 has 17 amino acids. Unmatched junction bases numbered 11, after V lost 4 bases and J lost 5 bases. CDR3 nucleotide sequence: TGCGCCAGCAGCCTATACCCGACTAGCGGGAATAACAATGAGCAGTTCTTC. As protein: CASSLYPTSGNNNEQFF.

In this sample, this clonotype turned up once. The genes are TRBV11-1 and TRBJ2-5, with 8 bases fitting TRBD1. CDR1 SGHAT and CDR2 FQDESV come from the germline V gene (reference sequence). The CDR3 length is 15 residues. Germline trimming cut 6 bases from V and 11 bases from J; bases unmatched to any gene: 17. The CDR3 loop reads CASSSGQGGINEQYF. In nucleotides, the CDR3 is TGTGCCAGCAGTTCAGGACAGGGTGGGATCAATGAGCAGTACTTC. Using reference TRBV11-1 and TRBJ2-5 for the parts outside the CDR3, the full variable domain is EAEVAQSPRYKITEKSQAVAFWCDPISGHATLYWYRQILGQGPELLVQFQDESVVDDSQLPKDRFSAERLKGVDSTLKIQPAELGDSAMYLCASSSGQGGINEQYFGPGTRLLVL.

This clonotype was counted between two and nine times. This chain links TRBV10-2 with TRBJ2-3, with 12 bases identical to TRBD2. Trimming at V came to 5 bases and at J to 6 bases, leaving 9 bases not matched to a gene. Germline V gives CDR1 WSHSY, CDR2 SAAADI. The CDR3 runs 16 residues. This CDR3 reads CASSSGLAGSRDTQYF. CDR3 coding DNA: TGCGCCAGCAGTTCCGGACTAGCGGGATCAAGGGATACGCAGTATTTT.

The chain has TRBV4-3 and TRBJ2-3; D remains unclear. Deletions cut 0 bases from V and 6 bases from J, with 13 bases between. The CDR3 is made up of 15 amino acids. The germline CDR1 and CDR2 sequences are LGHNA and YSLEER. CDR3 DNA: TGCGCCAGCAGCCAAGAAAGGTACTTTGGGGATACGCAGTATTTT. Translated, it gives CASSQERYFGDTQYF.

This chain links TRBV28 with TRBJ2-7, with D perhaps matching TRBD1 (5 bases). With 8 bases removed from V and 0 bases from J, the gap between germline ends came to 14 bases. This CDR3 comprises 14 residues. Germline CDR1 reads MDHEN; CDR2 reads SYDVKM. As DNA, the CDR3 is TGTGCCAGCGACAGCGACAAAAGCTCCTACGAGCAGTACTTC. Protein sequence: CASDSDKSSYEQYF. The whole variable domain, filled in from reference TRBV28 and TRBJ2-7, reads DVKVTQSSRYLVKRTGEKVFLECVQDMDHENMFWYRQDPGLGLRLIYFSYDVKMKEKGDIPEGYSVSREKKERFSLILESASTNQTSMYLCASDSDKSSYEQYFGPGTRLTVT.

This sequence joins TRBV29-1 and TRBJ2-3; 7 bases match TRBD1. The germline gives CDR1 SQVTM, CDR2 ANQGSEA. With V trimmed by 6 bases and J by 0 bases, 6 bases remained unmatched. The CDR3 runs to 14 residues. The CDR3 loop reads CSVHRGASTDTQYF. The CDR3 region has the DNA TGCAGCGTCCACAGGGGAGCTAGCACAGATACGCAGTATTTT.

This clonotype was picked up many times. The chain combines TRBV29-1 with TRBJ2-5, with 8 bases lining up with TRBD1. V shed 5 bases, J shed 2 bases, and the junction held 4 bases outside the gene matches. The CDR3 runs to 13 residues. CDR1 is SQVTM and CDR2 is ANQGSEA in the germline V gene. The CDR3 coding sequence is TGCAGCGTTAGAAACAGGGGGCAAGAGACCCAGTACTTC. It specifies CSVRNRGQETQYF. The full variable domain, completed using reference TRBV29-1 and TRBJ2-5, is SAVISQKPSRDICQRGTSLTIQCQVDSQVTMMFWYRQQPGQSLTLIATANQGSEATYESGFVIDKFPISRPNLTFSTLTVSNMSPEDSSIYLCSVRNRGQETQYFGPGTRLLVL.